The rows below give T cell receptor beta chains drawn from one sample of a study of control samples from healthy donors and cancer patients. Sequencing was performed with immunoSEQ multiplex PCR; in TCRdb, only in-frame clones are kept and a portion is missing. Of about 89,000 clones listed, roughly 84% are singletons. Sample: blood. The source of these receptors is a woman between 40 and 55 years old in good health. Both conserved end residues are part of each CDR3. D genes are given only for firm matches. Expanded clones get a size class; other rows say once, few or many, or leave the size out.

>TRBV24-1|NA|TRBJ2-5|NA
CATSDPGETQYF
TGTGCCACCAGTGATCCCGGAGAGACCCAGTACTTC
>TRBV13|NA|TRBJ2-3|NA
CASSLELGGRTDTQYF
TGTGCCAGCAGCTTAGAGTTGGGGGGACGCACAGATACGCAGTATTTT
>TRBV9|TRBD2|TRBJ2-2|NA
CASSVVGGTAGELFF
TGTGCCAGCAGCGTAGTCGGGGGGACGGCCGGGGAGCTGTTTTTT
>TRBV12-3/TRBV12-4|TRBD1|TRBJ1-1|NA
CASSIQGGTEAFF
TGTGCCAGCAGTATACAGGGGGGTACTGAAGCTTTCTTT
>TRBV9|NA|TRBJ2-1|NA
CASSVGGLGGNEQFF
TGTGCCAGCAGCGTAGGGGGCCTGGGGGGCAATGAGCAGTTCTTC
>TRBV9|NA|TRBJ2-3|once
CASSVEGGHSTDTQYF
TGTGCCAGCAGCGTAGAGGGGGGACATAGCACAGATACGCAGTATTTT
>TRBV7-2|TRBD1|TRBJ2-5|NA
CASSLSTGGRETQYF
TGTGCCAGCAGCCTATCGACAGGGGGCCGAGAGACCCAGTACTTC
>TRBV29-1|NA|TRBJ1-1|NA
CSVELDRNTEAFF
TGCAGCGTTGAACTAGACAGGAACACTGAAGCTTTCTTT
>TRBV29-1|TRBD2|TRBJ2-3|once
CSNSGAGTDTQYF
TGCAGCAATAGCGGGGCTGGCACAGATACGCAGTATTTT
>TRBV29-1|TRBD1|TRBJ1-2|NA
CSVERTAGDRGRNGYTF
TGCAGCGTTGAACGGACAGCCGGGGACAGGGGGCGAAATGGCTACACCTTC
>TRBV6-5|NA|TRBJ1-2|NA
CASSYGAGVGDNGYTF
TGTGCCAGCAGCTACGGGGCGGGTGTGGGGGACAATGGCTACACCTTC
>TRBV7-2|TRBD1|TRBJ1-1|NA
CASSSHRGSVRNTEAFF
TGTGCCAGCAGCTCACACAGGGGATCGGTGAGGAACACTGAAGCTTTCTTT
>TRBV5-5|NA|TRBJ1-5|NA
CASSLSPQGGQPQHF
TGTGCCAGCAGCTTATCCCCTCAGGGAGGTCAGCCCCAGCATTTT
>TRBV20-1|TRBD1|TRBJ1-1|NA
CSASGDRDTEAFF
TGCAGTGCTAGTGGGGACAGGGACACTGAAGCTTTCTTT
>TRBV5-5|NA|TRBJ1-2|NA
CASSSQAGRGGYGYTF
TGTGCCAGCAGCTCCCAGGCAGGGAGGGGGGGATATGGCTACACCTTC
>TRBV30|NA|TRBJ1-1|NA
CAWSHSGGRRGAEAFF
TGTGCCTGGAGTCACTCTGGGGGGCGCAGGGGCGCCGAAGCTTTCTTT
>TRBV11-2|NA|TRBJ1-1|NA
CASSLARWPGPNTEAFF
TGTGCCAGCAGCTTAGCTCGGTGGCCAGGGCCGAACACTGAAGCTTTCTTT
>TRBV11-3|TRBD1|TRBJ2-1|once
CASSQETGDNEQFF
TGTGCCAGCAGTCAGGAGACAGGGGACAATGAGCAGTTCTTC
>TRBV2|NA|TRBJ1-1|NA
CASSSEGILGTEAFF
TGTGCCAGCAGTTCTGAGGGGATTTTGGGCACTGAAGCTTTCTTT
>TRBV18|NA|TRBJ2-3|NA
CASSPPFGTQSNADTQYF
TGTGCCAGCTCACCACCGTTTGGGACCCAGAGTAATGCAGATACGCAGTATTTT
>TRBV7-9|NA|TRBJ1-5|NA
CASSLWGDQPQHF
TGTGCCAGCAGCTTATGGGGGGATCAGCCCCAGCATTTT
>TRBV12-5|NA|TRBJ1-1|once
CASGLTGVTEAFF
TGTGCTAGTGGTTTGACCGGGGTCACTGAAGCTTTCTTT
>TRBV18|NA|TRBJ1-5|few
CASSHSGQSNQPQHF
TGTGCCAGCTCGCACAGTGGACAGAGCAATCAGCCCCAGCATTTT
>TRBV6-2/TRBV6-3|NA|TRBJ1-5|few
CASSYSTVSGGSSNQPQHF
TGTGCCAGCAGTTACTCGACGGTTTCGGGGGGTAGTAGCAATCAGCCCCAGCATTTT
>TRBV6-5|TRBD1|TRBJ1-1|NA
CASRMTGKNTEAFF
TGTGCCAGCAGAATGACAGGGAAGAACACTGAAGCTTTCTTT
>TRBV18|NA|TRBJ1-1|NA
CASLGILNTEAFF
TGTGCCAGCTTAGGGATCCTGAACACTGAAGCTTTCTTT
>TRBV14|NA|TRBJ1-2|NA
CASSQASGRINGYTF
TGTGCCAGCAGCCAAGCCTCTGGCAGAATCAATGGCTACACCTTC
>TRBV11-3|NA|TRBJ2-7|NA
CASSLGTTGRGYF
TGTGCCAGCAGCTTAGGGACTACCGGTCGCGGGTACTTC
>TRBV11-3|TRBD1|TRBJ2-7|once
CASSSRQGAEQYF
TGTGCCAGCAGCTCCCGACAGGGGGCGGAGCAGTACTTC